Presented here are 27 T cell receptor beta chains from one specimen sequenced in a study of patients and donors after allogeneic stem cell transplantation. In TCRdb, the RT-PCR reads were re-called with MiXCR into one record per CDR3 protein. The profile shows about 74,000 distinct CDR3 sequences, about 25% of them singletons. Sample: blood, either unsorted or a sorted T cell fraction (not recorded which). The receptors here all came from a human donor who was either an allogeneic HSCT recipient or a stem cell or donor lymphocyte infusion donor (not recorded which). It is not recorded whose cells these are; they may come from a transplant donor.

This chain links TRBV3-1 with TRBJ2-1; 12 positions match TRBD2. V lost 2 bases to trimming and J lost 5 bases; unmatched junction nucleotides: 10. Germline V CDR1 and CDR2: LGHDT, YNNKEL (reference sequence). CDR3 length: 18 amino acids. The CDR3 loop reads CASSQNVASGGAHNEQFF. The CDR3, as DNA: TGTGCCAGCAGCCAAAATGTGGCTAGCGGGGGGGCTCACAATGAGCAGTTCTTC.

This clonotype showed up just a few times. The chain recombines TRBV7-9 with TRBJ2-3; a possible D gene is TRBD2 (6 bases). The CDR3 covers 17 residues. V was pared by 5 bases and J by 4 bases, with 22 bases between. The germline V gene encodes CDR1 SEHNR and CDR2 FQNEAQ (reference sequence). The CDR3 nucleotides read TGTGCCAGCAGCCCGCCGTCGGTGGAGGGGCCGCCAGATACGCAGTATTTT. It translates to CASSPPSVEGPPDTQYF. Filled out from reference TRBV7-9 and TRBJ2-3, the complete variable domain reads DTGVSQNPRHKITKRGQNVTFRCDPISEHNRLYWYRQTLGQGPEFLTYFQNEAQLEKSRLLSDRFSAERPKGSFSTLEIQRTEQGDSAMYLCASSPPSVEGPPDTQYFGPGTRLTVL.

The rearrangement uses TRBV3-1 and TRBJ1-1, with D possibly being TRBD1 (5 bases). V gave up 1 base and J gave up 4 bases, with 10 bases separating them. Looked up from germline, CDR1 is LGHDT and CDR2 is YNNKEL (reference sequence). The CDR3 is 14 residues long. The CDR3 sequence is CASSQGGYGTEAFF. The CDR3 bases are TGTGCCAGCAGCCAAGGGGGCTACGGCACTGAAGCTTTCTTT. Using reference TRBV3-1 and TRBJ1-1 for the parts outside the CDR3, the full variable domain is DTAVSQTPKYLVTQMGNDKSIKCEQNLGHDTMYWYKQDSKKFLKIMFSYNNKELIINETVPNRFSPKSPDKAHLNLHINSLELGDSAVYFCASSQGGYGTEAFFGQGTRLTVV.

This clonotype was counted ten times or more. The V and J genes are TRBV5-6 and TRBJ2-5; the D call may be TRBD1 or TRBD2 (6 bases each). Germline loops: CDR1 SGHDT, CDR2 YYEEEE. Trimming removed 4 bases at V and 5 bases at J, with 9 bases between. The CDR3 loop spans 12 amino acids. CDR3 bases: TGTGCCAGCAGCACGGGGGCGGAGACCCAGTACTTC. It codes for CASSTGAETQYF.

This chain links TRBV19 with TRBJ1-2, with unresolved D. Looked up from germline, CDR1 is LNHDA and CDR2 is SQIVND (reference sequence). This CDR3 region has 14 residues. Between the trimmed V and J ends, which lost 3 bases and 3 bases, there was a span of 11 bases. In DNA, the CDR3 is TGTGCCAGTAGTATGTTTCCCGGGGACTATGGCTACACCTTC. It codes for CASSMFPGDYGYTF.

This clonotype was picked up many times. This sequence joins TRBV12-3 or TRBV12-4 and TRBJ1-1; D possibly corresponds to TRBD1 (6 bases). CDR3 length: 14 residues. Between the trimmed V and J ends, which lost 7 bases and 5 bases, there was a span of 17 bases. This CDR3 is CASTPDRRGTEAFF. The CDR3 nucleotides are TGTGCCAGCACCCCGGACAGAAGAGGTACTGAAGCTTTCTTT.

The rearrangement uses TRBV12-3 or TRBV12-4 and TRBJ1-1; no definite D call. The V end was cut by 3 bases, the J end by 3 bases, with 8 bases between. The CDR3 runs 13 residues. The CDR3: CASSLTEDTEAFF. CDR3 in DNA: TGTGCCAGCAGTTTGACGGAGGACACTGAAGCTTTCTTT.

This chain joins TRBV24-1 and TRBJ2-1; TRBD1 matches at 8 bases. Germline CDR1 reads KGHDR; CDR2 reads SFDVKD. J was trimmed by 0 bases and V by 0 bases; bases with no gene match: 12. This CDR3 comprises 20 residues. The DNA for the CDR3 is TGTGCCACCAGTGATTTGAGGGCAGGGGGCGAGGGACGCTCCTACAATGAGCAGTTCTTC. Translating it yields CATSDLRAGGEGRSYNEQFF.

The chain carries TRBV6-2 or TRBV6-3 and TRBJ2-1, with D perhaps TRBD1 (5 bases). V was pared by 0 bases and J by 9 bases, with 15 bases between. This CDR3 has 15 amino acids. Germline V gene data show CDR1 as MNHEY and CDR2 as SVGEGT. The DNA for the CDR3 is TGTGCCAGCAGTTACTCGGGCAAAGGGGTTGGTGAGCAGTTCTTC. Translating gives CASSYSGKGVGEQFF.

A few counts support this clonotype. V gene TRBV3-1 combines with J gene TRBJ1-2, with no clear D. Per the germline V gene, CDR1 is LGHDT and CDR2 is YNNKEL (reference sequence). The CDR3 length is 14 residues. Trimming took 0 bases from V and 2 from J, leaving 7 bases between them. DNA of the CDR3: TGTGCCAGCAGCCAAGATGCGGAAAACTATGGCTACACCTTC. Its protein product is CASSQDAENYGYTF.

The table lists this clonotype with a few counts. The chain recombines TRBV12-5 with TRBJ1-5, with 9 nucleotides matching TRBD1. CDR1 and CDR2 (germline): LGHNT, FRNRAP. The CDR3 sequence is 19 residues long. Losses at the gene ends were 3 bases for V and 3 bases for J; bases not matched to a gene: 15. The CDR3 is CASGLILTKGQGVNQPQHF. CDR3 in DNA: TGTGCTAGTGGTTTAATCCTCACGAAGGGACAGGGAGTCAATCAGCCCCAGCATTTT. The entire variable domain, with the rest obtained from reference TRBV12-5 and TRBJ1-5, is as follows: DARVTQTPRHKVTEMGQEVTMRCQPILGHNTVFWYRQTMMQGLELLAYFRNRAPLDDSGMPKDRFSAEMPDATLATLKIQPSEPRDSAVYFCASGLILTKGQGVNQPQHFGDGTRLSIL.

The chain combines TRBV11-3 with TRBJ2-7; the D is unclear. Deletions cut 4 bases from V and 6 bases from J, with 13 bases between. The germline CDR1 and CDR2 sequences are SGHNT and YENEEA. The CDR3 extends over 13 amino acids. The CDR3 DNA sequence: TGTGCCAGCAGCTCGACGCTAGGAGCCGAGCAGTACTTC. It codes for CASSSTLGAEQYF.

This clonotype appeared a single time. This chain's CDR3 is CASSQRTGGSPEQYF. DNA for the CDR3: TGTGCCAGCAGTCAAAGGACAGGGGGCTCCCCCGAGCAGTACTTC. The chain joins TRBV6-5 to TRBJ2-7; 11 nucleotides line up with TRBD1. There are 15 residues in the CDR3. The junction had 9 bases not matched to a gene; V was cut back by 5 bases and J by 6 bases. Germline V gene lookup returns CDR1 MNHEY and CDR2 SVGAGI.

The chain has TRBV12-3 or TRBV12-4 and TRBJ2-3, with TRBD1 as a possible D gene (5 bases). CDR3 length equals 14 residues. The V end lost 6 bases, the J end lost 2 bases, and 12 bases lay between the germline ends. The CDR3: CASSNRQFTDTQYF. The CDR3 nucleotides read TGTGCCAGCAGCAACCGACAGTTCACAGATACGCAGTATTTT.

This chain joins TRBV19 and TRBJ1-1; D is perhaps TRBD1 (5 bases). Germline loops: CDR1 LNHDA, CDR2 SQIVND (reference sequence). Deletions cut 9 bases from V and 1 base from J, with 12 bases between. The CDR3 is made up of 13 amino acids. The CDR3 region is CASQAGGNTEAFF. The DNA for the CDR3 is TGTGCCAGCCAGGCGGGGGGGAACACTGAAGCTTTCTTT.

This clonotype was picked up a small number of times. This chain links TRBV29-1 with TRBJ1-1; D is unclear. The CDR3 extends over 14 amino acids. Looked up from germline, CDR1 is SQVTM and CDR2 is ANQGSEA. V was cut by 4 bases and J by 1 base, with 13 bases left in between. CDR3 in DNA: TGCAGCGTTGCCGGGGAGGAACGGAACACTGAAGCTTTCTTT. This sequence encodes CSVAGEERNTEAFF.

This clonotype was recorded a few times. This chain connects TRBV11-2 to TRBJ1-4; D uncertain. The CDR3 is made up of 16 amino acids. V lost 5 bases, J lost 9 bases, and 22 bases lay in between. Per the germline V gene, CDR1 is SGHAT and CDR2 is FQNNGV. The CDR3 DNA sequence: TGTGCCAGCAGCACTCACCGAGGGCGGCTTGAGAAAAAACTGTTTTTT. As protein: CASSTHRGRLEKKLFF.

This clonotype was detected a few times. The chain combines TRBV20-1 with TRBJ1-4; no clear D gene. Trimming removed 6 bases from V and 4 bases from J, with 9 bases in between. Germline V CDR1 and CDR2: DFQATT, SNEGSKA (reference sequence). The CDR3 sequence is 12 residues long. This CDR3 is CSAWTHNEKLFF. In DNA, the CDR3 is TGCAGTGCCTGGACCCATAATGAAAAACTGTTTTTT.

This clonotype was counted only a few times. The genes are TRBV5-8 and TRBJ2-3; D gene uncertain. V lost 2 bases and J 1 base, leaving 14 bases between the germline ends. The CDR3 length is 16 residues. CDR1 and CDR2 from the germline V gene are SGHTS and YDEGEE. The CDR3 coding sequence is TGTGCCAGCAGCTTTTTGAAAATGGCGGGCACAGATACGCAGTATTTT. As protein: CASSFLKMAGTDTQYF.

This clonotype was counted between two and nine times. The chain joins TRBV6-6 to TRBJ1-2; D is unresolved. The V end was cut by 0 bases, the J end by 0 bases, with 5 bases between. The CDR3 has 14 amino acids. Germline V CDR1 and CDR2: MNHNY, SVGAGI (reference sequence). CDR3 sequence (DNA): TGTGCCAGCAGTTACTCACCAGCTAACTATGGCTACACCTTC. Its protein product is CASSYSPANYGYTF.

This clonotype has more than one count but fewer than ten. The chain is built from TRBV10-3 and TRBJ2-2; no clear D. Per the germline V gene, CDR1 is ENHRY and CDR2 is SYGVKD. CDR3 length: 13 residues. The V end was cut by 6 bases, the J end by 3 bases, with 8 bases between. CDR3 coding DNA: TGTGCCATCAGCAATACAGACACCGGGGAGCTGTTTTTT. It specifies CAISNTDTGELFF.

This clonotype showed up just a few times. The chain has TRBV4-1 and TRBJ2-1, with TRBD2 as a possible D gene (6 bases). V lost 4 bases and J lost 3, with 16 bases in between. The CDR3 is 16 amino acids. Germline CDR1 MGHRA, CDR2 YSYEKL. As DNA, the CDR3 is TGCGCCAGCAGCCCAACGCGGAGGGTTCTCTACAATGAGCAGTTCTTC. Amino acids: CASSPTRRVLYNEQFF.

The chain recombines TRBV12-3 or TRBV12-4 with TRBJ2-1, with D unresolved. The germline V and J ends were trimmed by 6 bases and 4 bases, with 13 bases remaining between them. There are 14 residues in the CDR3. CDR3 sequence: CASSRSPLYNEQFF. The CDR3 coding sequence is TGTGCCAGCAGCCGTTCCCCCCTTTACAATGAGCAGTTCTTC.

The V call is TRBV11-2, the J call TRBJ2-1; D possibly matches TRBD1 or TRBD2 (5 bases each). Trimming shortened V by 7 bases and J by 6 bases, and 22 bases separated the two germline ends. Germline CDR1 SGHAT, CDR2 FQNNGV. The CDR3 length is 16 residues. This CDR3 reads CASTLPGRRLFNEQFF. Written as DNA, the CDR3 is TGTGCCAGCACCCTTCCGGGGCGAAGGCTTTTCAATGAGCAGTTCTTC.

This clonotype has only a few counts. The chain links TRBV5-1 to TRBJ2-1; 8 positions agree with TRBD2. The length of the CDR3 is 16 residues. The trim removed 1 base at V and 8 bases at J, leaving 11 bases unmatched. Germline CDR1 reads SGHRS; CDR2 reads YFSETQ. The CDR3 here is CASSLIGAGGGYEQFF. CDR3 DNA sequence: TGCGCCAGCAGCTTGATCGGTGCGGGAGGAGGCTATGAGCAGTTCTTC.

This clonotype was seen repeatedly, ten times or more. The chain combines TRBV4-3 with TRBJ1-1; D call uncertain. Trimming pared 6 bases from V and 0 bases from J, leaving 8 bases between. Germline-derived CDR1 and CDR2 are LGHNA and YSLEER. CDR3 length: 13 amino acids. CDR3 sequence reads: CASRSQMNTEAFF. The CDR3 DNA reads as TGCGCCAGCAGATCACAGATGAACACTGAAGCTTTCTTT.

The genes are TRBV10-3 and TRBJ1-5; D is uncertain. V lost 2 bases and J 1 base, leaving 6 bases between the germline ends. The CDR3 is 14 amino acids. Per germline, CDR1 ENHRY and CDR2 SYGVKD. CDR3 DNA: TGTGCCATCAGTGAGGGTTTGAGCAATCAGCCCCAGCATTTT. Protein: CAISEGLSNQPQHF.